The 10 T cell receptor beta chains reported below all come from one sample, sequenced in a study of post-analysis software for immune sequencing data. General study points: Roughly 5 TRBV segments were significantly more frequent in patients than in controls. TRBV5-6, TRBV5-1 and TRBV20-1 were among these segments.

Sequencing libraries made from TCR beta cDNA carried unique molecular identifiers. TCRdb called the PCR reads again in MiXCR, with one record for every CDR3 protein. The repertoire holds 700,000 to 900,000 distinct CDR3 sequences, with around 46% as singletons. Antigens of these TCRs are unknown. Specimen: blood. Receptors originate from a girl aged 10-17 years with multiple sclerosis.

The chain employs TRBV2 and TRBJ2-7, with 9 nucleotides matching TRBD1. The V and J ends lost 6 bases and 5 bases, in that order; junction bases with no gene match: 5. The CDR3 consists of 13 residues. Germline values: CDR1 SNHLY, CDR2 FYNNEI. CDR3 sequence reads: CASRLDRGHEQYF. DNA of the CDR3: TGTGCCAGCAGGCTGGACAGGGGACACGAGCAGTACTTC.

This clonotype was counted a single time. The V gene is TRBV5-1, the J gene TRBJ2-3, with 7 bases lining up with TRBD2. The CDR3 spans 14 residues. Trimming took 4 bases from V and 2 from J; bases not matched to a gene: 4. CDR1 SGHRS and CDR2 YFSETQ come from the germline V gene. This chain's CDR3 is CASSGGSDTDTQYF. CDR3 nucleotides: TGCGCCAGCAGCGGCGGGAGTGACACAGATACGCAGTATTTT. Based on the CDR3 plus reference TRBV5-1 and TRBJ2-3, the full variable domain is KAGVTQTPRYLIKTRGQQVTLSCSPISGHRSVSWYQQTPGQGLQFLFEYFSETQRNKGNFPGRFSGRQFSNSRSEMNVSTLELGDSALYLCASSGGSDTDTQYFGPGTRLTVL.

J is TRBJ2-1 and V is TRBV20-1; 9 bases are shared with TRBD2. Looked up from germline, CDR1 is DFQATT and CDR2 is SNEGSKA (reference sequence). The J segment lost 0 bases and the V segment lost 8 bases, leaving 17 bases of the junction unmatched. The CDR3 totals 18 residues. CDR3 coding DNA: TGCAGTACCTCAGGGAGAGCTAGCGGGATTCTCTCCTACAATGAGCAGTTCTTC. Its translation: CSTSGRASGILSYNEQFF.

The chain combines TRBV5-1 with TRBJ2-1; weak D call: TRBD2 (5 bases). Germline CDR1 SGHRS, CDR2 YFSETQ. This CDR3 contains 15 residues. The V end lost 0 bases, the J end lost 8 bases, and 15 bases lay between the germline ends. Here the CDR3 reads CASSLEEVLWDEQFF. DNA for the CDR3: TGCGCCAGCAGCTTGGAGGAGGTCCTCTGGGATGAGCAGTTCTTC.

In nucleotides, the CDR3 is TGTGCCAGCAGCCGTATCACTGTAGCCAAAAACATTCAGTACTTC. This sequence encodes CASSRITVAKNIQYF. The V and J genes are TRBV11-2 and TRBJ2-4; D remains ambiguous. Germline V gene data show CDR1 as SGHAT and CDR2 as FQNNGV. The CDR3 has 15 residues. V shed 5 bases and J shed 0 bases, with 11 bases lying between them.

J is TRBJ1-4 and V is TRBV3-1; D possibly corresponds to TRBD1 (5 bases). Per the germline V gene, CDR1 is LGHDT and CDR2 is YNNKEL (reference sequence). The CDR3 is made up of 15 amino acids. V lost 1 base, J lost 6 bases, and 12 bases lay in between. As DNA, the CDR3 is TGTGCCAGCAGCCAAGGAAGCCAGGGATATGAAAAACTGTTTTTT. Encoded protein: CASSQGSQGYEKLFF. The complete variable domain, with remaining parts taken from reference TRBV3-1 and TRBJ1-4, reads DTAVSQTPKYLVTQMGNDKSIKCEQNLGHDTMYWYKQDSKKFLKIMFSYNNKELIINETVPNRFSPKSPDKAHLNLHINSLELGDSAVYFCASSQGSQGYEKLFFGSGTQLSVL.

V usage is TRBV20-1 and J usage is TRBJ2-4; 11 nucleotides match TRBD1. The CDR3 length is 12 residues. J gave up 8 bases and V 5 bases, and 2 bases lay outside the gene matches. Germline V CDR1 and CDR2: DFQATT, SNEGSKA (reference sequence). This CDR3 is CSARDRGDIQYF. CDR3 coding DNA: TGCAGTGCTCGGGACAGGGGGGACATTCAGTACTTC.

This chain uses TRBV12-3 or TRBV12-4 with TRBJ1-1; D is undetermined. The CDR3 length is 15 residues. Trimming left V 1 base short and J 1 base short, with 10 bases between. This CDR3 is CASSLVVLSNTEAFF. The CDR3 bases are TGTGCCAGCAGTTTAGTGGTTTTGTCGAACACTGAAGCTTTCTTT.

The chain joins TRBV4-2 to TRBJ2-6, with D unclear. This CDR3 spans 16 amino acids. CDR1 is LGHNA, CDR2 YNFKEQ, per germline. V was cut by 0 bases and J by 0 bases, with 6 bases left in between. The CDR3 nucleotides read TGTGCCAGCAGCCAAGATCCCCACTCTGGGGCCAACGTCCTGACTTTC. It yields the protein CASSQDPHSGANVLTF.

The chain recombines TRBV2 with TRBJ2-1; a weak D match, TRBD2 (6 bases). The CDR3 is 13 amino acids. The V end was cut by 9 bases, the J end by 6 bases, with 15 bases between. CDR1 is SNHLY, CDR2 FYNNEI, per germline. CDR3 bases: TGTGCCAGGGGCGGGATCCCTCTCAATGAGCAGTTCTTC. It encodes CARGGIPLNEQFF.